The next 14 T cell receptor beta chains were all read from a single sample in a study of blood T cell repertoires in COVID-19 (dated by TCRdb to the early 2020s). Library generation was performed with the immunoSEQ multiplex PCR assay. This immuneACCESS table, as held by TCRdb, lists in-frame sequences with V and J called but not all clones. Of the missing ones, under half trace to an unresolved V gene in checked studies; the others have no known cause. The sample table lists approximately 290,000 clones, 84% of them with a count of one. Jointly, the top ten make up around 16% of the sample. The sequencing sample was made of peripheral blood. These receptors were taken from a person between 70 and 80 years old with COVID-19, enrolled during active disease.

The genes are TRBV5-1 and TRBJ2-5, with D perhaps matching TRBD2 (6 bases). CDR3 length: 14 residues. V was pared by 1 base and J by 4 bases, with 11 bases between. From germline, CDR1 is SGHRS and CDR2 YFSETQ. The DNA of the CDR3 is TGCGCCAGCAGCTTGTTGGGAGCGGGAGAGACCCAGTACTTC. It translates to CASSLLGAGETQYF.

This clone was recorded at least ten times. The V call is TRBV19, the J call TRBJ2-7, with 11 bases fitting TRBD2. Unmatched junction bases numbered 3, after V lost 3 bases and J lost 2 bases. Germline CDR1 is LNHDA and CDR2 is SQIVND (reference sequence). The CDR3 is 15 amino acids. The CDR3 here is CASSIELAGAYEQYF. CDR3 nucleotide sequence: TGTGCCAGTAGTATCGAACTAGCGGGAGCCTACGAGCAGTACTTC.

The genes are TRBV6-1 and TRBJ1-3; the match to TRBD1 covers 7 bases. CDR3 size: 15 residues. The V gene's germline CDR1 is MNHNS and CDR2 SASEGT. The trim removed 1 base at V and 9 bases at J, leaving 9 bases unmatched. This CDR3 is CASSEDRGYYGTIYF. CDR3 nucleotides: TGTGCCAGCAGTGAAGACAGGGGTTATTACGGCACCATATATTTT.

This clone was counted once. This rearrangement joins TRBV15 to TRBJ1-2, with a weak D call TRBD1 (5 bases). From germline, CDR1 is LNHNV and CDR2 YYDKDF (reference sequence). The CDR3 contains 14 residues. Trimming removed 1 base at V and 7 bases at J, with 13 bases between. The CDR3 DNA sequence: TGTGCCACCAGCAGAGGGGGCGTCGGCGGTGGCTACACCTTC. It encodes CATSRGGVGGGYTF.

The chain carries TRBV5-1 and TRBJ2-3; a possible D gene is TRBD1 (5 bases). The CDR3 covers 17 residues. Germline values: CDR1 SGHRS, CDR2 YFSETQ. V lost 7 bases and J 2 bases, leaving 23 bases between the germline ends. In nucleotides, the CDR3 is TGCGCCAGCGGGGCCCATCTATCACTCTCTAACACAGATACGCAGTATTTT. Its protein product is CASGAHLSLSNTDTQYF.

A few counts support this clone. V gene TRBV4-1 combines with J gene TRBJ2-3; D remains ambiguous. CDR1 is MGHRA and CDR2 is YSYEKL in the germline V gene. The V end lost 4 bases, the J end lost 6 bases, and 11 bases lay between the germline ends. This CDR3 contains 13 residues. In nucleotides, the CDR3 is TGCGCCAGCAGCCGGCTCCAGGATGATACGCAGTATTTT. It encodes CASSRLQDDTQYF.

This chain links TRBV9 with TRBJ1-1, with 7 bases fitting TRBD1. This CDR3 is built from 14 residues. CDR1 SGDLS and CDR2 YYNGEE come from the germline V gene. J lost 4 bases, V lost 1 base, and 4 bases had no gene match. CDR3 in amino acids: CASSVTQGSTEAFF. Written as DNA, the CDR3 is TGTGCCAGCAGCGTAACACAGGGGTCCACTGAAGCTTTCTTT.

The gene calls are TRBV19 and TRBJ1-2; D not certain. CDR1 is LNHDA and CDR2 is SQIVND in the germline V gene (reference sequence). This CDR3 region has 14 residues. V lost 5 bases, J lost 7 bases, and 17 bases lay in between. CDR3 region: CASSAYAGFSGYTF. Here the CDR3 DNA reads TGTGCCAGTAGTGCGTACGCGGGGTTTAGTGGCTACACCTTC. Looking up the rest from reference TRBV19 and TRBJ1-2 gives the full variable domain: DGGITQSPKYLFRKEGQNVTLSCEQNLNHDAMYWYRQDPGQGLRLIYYSQIVNDFQKGDIAEGYSVSREKKESFPLTVTSAQKNPTAFYLCASSAYAGFSGYTFGSGTRLTVV.

This chain uses TRBV24-1 with TRBJ1-2; D is uncertain. Germline CDR1 KGHDR, CDR2 SFDVKD. The CDR3 is 13 residues long. V was clipped by 2 bases and J by 1 base, with 4 bases between them. CDR3 sequence: CATSDYGNYGYTF. The CDR3, as DNA: TGTGCCACCAGTGATTACGGTAACTATGGCTACACCTTC.

CDR3 sequence (DNA): TGTGCCAGCGGCCCCGTGTATACGCAGTATTTT. This sequence encodes CASGPVYTQYF. V is TRBV6-4 and J is TRBJ2-3; D ambiguous. Trimming stripped 8 bases from V and 7 bases from J, with 10 bases between. The CDR3 is 11 residues long. Germline loops: CDR1 MRHNA, CDR2 SNTAGT.

The chain couples TRBV7-2 to TRBJ1-2; weak D call: TRBD1 (5 bases). V gave up 4 bases and J gave up 1 base, with 16 bases separating them. Germline assignment: CDR1 SGHTA and CDR2 FQGNSA. This CDR3 is 16 amino acids long. CDR3 amino acids: CASSSRTGNHNYGYTF. The CDR3 DNA is TGTGCCAGCAGCTCCCGTACAGGAAACCATAACTATGGCTACACCTTC.

This clone was seen only a few times. The chain has TRBV28 and TRBJ2-1, with D possibly being TRBD1 (7 bases). Trimming shortened V by 2 bases and J by 7 bases, and 12 bases separated the two germline ends. The CDR3 totals 14 residues. Germline lookup yields CDR1 MDHEN and CDR2 SYDVKM. CDR3 sequence reads: CASSLQPGGNEQFF. CDR3 sequence (DNA): TGTGCCAGCAGTTTACAGCCAGGGGGGAATGAGCAGTTCTTC.

This clone was seen a handful of times. This rearrangement joins TRBV4-1 to TRBJ2-3; 9 bases are shared with TRBD2. The CDR3 covers 18 residues. CDR1 is MGHRA and CDR2 is YSYEKL in the germline V gene. The V and J ends lost 0 bases and 0 bases, in that order; junction bases with no gene match: 7. CDR3 DNA sequence: TGCGCCAGCAGCCAAGATGCCCTAGCGGGGCCCAGCACAGATACGCAGTATTTT. This codes for CASSQDALAGPSTDTQYF.

This clone was counted a single time. V and J are TRBV5-5 and TRBJ2-5; 8 nucleotides line up with TRBD1. The length of the CDR3 is 15 residues. Germline V gene lookup returns CDR1 SGHKS and CDR2 YYEKEE (reference sequence). With V trimmed by 5 bases and J by 0 bases, 6 bases remained unmatched. The CDR3 sequence is CASSRAGGYQETQYF. The CDR3 DNA reads as TGTGCCAGCAGTCGAGCAGGGGGCTACCAAGAGACCCAGTACTTC.